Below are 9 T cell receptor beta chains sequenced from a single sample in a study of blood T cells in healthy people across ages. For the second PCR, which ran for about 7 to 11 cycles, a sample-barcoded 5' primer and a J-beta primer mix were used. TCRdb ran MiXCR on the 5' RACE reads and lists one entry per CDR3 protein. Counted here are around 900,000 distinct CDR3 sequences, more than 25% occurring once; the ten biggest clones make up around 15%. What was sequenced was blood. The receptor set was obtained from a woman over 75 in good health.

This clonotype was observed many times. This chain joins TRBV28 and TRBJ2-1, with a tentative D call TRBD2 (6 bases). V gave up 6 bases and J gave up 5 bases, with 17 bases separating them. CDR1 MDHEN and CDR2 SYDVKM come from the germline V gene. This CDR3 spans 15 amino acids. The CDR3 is CASSPGTGKDNEQFF. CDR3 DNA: TGTGCCAGCAGCCCCGGGACTGGGAAGGACAATGAGCAGTTCTTC.

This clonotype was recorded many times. CDR3: CASSQDYRLDTQYF. For the CDR3, the DNA is TGCGCCAGCAGCCAGGACTACCGCCTAGATACGCAGTATTTT. The rearrangement links TRBV4-3 to TRBJ2-3; weak D call: TRBD2 (6 bases). CDR3 length: 14 amino acids. Germline values: CDR1 LGHNA, CDR2 YSLEER. V was cut by 3 bases and J by 5 bases, with 12 bases left in between.

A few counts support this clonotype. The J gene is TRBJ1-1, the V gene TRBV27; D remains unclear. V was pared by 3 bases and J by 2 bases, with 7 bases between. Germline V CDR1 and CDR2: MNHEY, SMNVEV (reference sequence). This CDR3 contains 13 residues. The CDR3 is CASSFIRNTEAFF. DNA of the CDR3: TGTGCCAGCAGTTTTATAAGAAACACTGAAGCTTTCTTT.

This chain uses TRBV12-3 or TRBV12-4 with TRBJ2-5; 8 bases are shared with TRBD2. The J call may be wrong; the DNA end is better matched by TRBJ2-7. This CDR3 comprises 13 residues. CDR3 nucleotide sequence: TGTGCCAGCAGGCCGACTAGCGTCTACGAGCAGTACTTC. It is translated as CASRPTSVYEQYF.

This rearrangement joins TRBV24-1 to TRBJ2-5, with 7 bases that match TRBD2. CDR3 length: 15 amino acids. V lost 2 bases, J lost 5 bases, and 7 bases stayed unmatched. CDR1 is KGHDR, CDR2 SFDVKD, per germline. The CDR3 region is CATSDCRTSGETQYF. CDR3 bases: TGTGCCACCAGTGATTGTAGGACTAGTGGTGAGACCCAGTACTTC.

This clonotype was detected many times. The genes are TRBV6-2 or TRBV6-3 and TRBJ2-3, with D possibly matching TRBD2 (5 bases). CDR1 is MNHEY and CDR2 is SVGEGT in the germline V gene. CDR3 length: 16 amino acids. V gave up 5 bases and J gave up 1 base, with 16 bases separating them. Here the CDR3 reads CASSLSIGVRTDTQYF. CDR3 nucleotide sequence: TGTGCCAGCAGTCTTTCCATCGGGGTCCGCACAGATACGCAGTATTTT.

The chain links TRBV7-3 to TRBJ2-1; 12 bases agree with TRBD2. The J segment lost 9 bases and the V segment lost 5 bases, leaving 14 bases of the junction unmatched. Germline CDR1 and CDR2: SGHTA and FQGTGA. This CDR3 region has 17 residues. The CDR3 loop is CASSPGSLAGGPREQFF. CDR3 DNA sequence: TGTGCCAGCAGCCCCGGGTCCCTAGCGGGGGGGCCCCGTGAGCAGTTCTTC.

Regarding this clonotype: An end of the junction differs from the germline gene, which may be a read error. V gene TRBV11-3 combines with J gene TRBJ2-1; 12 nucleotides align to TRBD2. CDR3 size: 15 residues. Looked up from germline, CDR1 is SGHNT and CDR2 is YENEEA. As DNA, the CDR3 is TGTGCCAGCAGCCCAACTAGCGGGGGGTACAATGAGCAGGTCTTC. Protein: CASSPTSGGYNEQVF.

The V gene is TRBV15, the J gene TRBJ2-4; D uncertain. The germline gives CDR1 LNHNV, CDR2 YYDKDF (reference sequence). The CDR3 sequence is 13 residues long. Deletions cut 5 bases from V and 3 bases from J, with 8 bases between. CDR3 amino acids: CATSGVGKNIQYF. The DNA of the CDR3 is TGTGCCACCAGCGGGGTCGGCAAAAACATTCAGTACTTC.